A selection of T cell receptor beta chains follows, all from one sample in a study of prognosis after radiotherapy for stage I lung cancer. TCRdb redid the calling of the multiplex PCR reads with MiXCR, one entry per CDR3 protein. The sample consists of roughly 30,000 distinct CDR3 sequences, 35% to 50% of them appearing once. The sample in question was PBMCs, obtained before or after stereotactic body radiation therapy (not recorded which). All receptors come from a donor aged 50 or older with non-small cell lung cancer. Each CDR3 is given with its conserved first and last residue. The order of the fields is clone size, J gene, V gene, D gene, CDR3 protein, CDR3 DNA. The D gene is left open where the match is weak. Where a row states a size, it is once, few, many or the class of an expanded clone; other rows omit it.

abundance: few; j_gene: TRBJ2-1; v_gene: TRBV20-1; d_gene: TRBD2; CDR3aa: CSAGRLAGGLYNEQFF; CDR3nt: TGCAGTGCTGGCCGACTAGCGGGAGGTTTATACAATGAGCAGTTCTTC
abundance: many; j_gene: TRBJ1-2; v_gene: TRBV9; d_gene: TRBD1; CDR3aa: CASSVDPTGGGGYTF; CDR3nt: TGTGCCAGCAGCGTAGACCCAACAGGGGGCGGCGGCTACACCTTC
abundance: many; j_gene: TRBJ2-1; v_gene: TRBV20-1; d_gene: TRBD1; CDR3aa: CSARSGQGDLNEQFF; CDR3nt: TGCAGTGCTAGGTCCGGACAGGGGGATTTGAATGAGCAGTTCTTC
abundance: many; j_gene: TRBJ2-1; v_gene: TRBV20-1; d_gene: TRBD2; CDR3aa: CSARETSGRAGENEQFF; CDR3nt: TGCAGTGCTAGAGAAACTAGCGGGAGGGCCGGGGAGAATGAGCAGTTCTTC
abundance: many; j_gene: TRBJ1-6; v_gene: TRBV7-9; d_gene: TRBD1; CDR3aa: CASIPRGGPSNSPLHF; CDR3nt: TGTGCCAGCATCCCCAGGGGGGGCCCTTCAAATTCACCCCTCCACTTT
abundance: many; j_gene: TRBJ1-4; v_gene: TRBV7-2; d_gene: .; CDR3aa: CASSSQTGTNEKLFF; CDR3nt: TGTGCCAGCAGCTCTCAAACAGGGACTAATGAAAAACTGTTTTTT
abundance: .; j_gene: TRBJ2-2; v_gene: TRBV20-1; d_gene: TRBD1; CDR3aa: CSAPGQGAPYTGELFF; CDR3nt: TGCAGTGCCCCGGGACAGGGGGCCCCTTACACCGGGGAGCTGTTTTTT
abundance: once; j_gene: TRBJ1-2; v_gene: TRBV20-1; d_gene: TRBD1; CDR3aa: CSASDRGRGYTF; CDR3nt: TGCAGTGCTAGCGACAGGGGCAGGGGCTACACCTTC
abundance: .; j_gene: TRBJ1-1; v_gene: TRBV3-1; d_gene: .; CDR3aa: CASSTRPDGFGEAFF; CDR3nt: TGTGCCAGCAGCACCCGACCGGACGGCTTCGGTGAAGCTTTCTTT
abundance: many; j_gene: TRBJ1-6; v_gene: TRBV25-1; d_gene: .; CDR3aa: CASSGGSPLHF; CDR3nt: TGTGCCAGCAGTGGGGGTTCACCCCTCCACTTT
abundance: many; j_gene: TRBJ2-7; v_gene: TRBV6-1; d_gene: TRBD2; CDR3aa: CASRLGLAGIYEQYF; CDR3nt: TGTGCCAGCAGATTGGGACTAGCGGGGATTTACGAGCAGTACTTC
abundance: many; j_gene: TRBJ1-2; v_gene: TRBV10-3; d_gene: .; CDR3aa: CAISERGEGLYGYTF; CDR3nt: TGTGCCATCAGTGAGAGGGGGGAAGGGCTCTATGGCTACACCTTC
abundance: many; j_gene: TRBJ2-7; v_gene: TRBV18; d_gene: .; CDR3aa: CASSARGEAYEQYF; CDR3nt: TGTGCCAGCTCAGCTCGTGGGGAGGCCTACGAGCAGTACTTC
abundance: many; j_gene: TRBJ2-7; v_gene: TRBV6-5; d_gene: TRBD1; CDR3aa: CASSYSRGPTYEQYF; CDR3nt: TGTGCCAGCAGTTACTCGAGGGGGCCAACCTACGAGCAGTACTTC
abundance: many; j_gene: TRBJ2-1; v_gene: TRBV6-2/TRBV6-3; d_gene: TRBD2; CDR3aa: CASSLLAGENEQFF; CDR3nt: TGTGCCAGCAGTTTATTAGCGGGAGAAAATGAGCAGTTCTTC
abundance: medium-sized; j_gene: TRBJ1-2; v_gene: TRBV6-1; d_gene: .; CDR3aa: CASSEGGAENYGYTF; CDR3nt: TGTGCCAGCAGTGAGGGGGGGGCGGAAAACTATGGCTACACCTTC
abundance: .; j_gene: TRBJ2-2; v_gene: TRBV12-3/TRBV12-4; d_gene: .; CDR3aa: CASTERGVRELFF; CDR3nt: TGTGCCAGCACTGAAAGGGGTGTCAGGGAGCTGTTTTTT
abundance: many; j_gene: TRBJ2-7; v_gene: TRBV28; d_gene: .; CDR3aa: CASSLLGRLYEQYF; CDR3nt: TGTGCCAGCAGTTTATTGGGACGGCTCTACGAGCAGTACTTC